The source of this T cell receptor beta chain is a study of T cells in Graves' hyperthyroidism and ophthalmopathy. Study conclusions and caveats: Blood also carried most thyroid clonotypes expanded above 0.001. Ophthalmopathy onset followed model prediction by a median approximately 6.2 months.

Patients aged 18 to 65 had newly diagnosed hyperthyroidism that had lasted under 2 months. Every diagnosis used clinical symptoms, serum thyroxine and TRAb, thyroid ultrasound and orbital computed tomography. J lost 0 bases, V lost 2 bases, and 20 bases had no gene match. The germline V gene has CDR1 SNHLY and CDR2 FYNNEI. This CDR3 has 21 residues. This clonotype was seen many times. Its antigen is unknown. What was amplified from RNA transcripts were TCR beta CDR3 regions. The study used the HTBI primer set for a first-round RT-PCR of the TCR CDR3. TCRdb re-called the multiplex PCR reads with MiXCR, one entry per CDR3 protein. Among around 350,000 distinct CDR3 sequences listed, about a sixth were seen once.

Sequencing was carried out using blood. This TCR came from a woman aged 30 to 39 with Graves' hyperthyroidism that later progressed to Graves' ophthalmopathy. This sequence joins TRBV2 and TRBJ2-3; 7 bases match TRBD2. The chain's CDR3 is CASSEWGVEASGEVSTDTQYF. CDR3 coding DNA: TGTGCCAGCAGTGAATGGGGAGTGGAGGCTAGCGGAGAAGTTAGCACAGATACGCAGTATTTT.